The 22 T cell receptor beta chains below all came from one sample that was sequenced in a study of T cell repertoires in cytomegalovirus infection. One entry per CDR3 protein, called by TCRdb with MiXCR from the reads. The table shows about 34,000 distinct CDR3 sequences, with over 50% occurring only once. The antigens these receptors bind are not known. The specimen comprised CD8+ T cells from cultured PBMCs, sampled from culture after CMV antigen stimulation. Receptor source: a human donor in good health (CMV status not recorded). Some clones in this sample may be carry-over from other donors' samples.

This sequence joins TRBV25-1 and TRBJ2-7; D possibly corresponds to TRBD2 (7 bases). This CDR3 has 12 residues. The germline V gene has CDR1 MGHDK and CDR2 SYGVNS. The CDR3 is CAGGDGAYEQYF. The DNA for the CDR3 is TGTGCAGGGGGGGACGGAGCCTACGAGCAGTACTTC.

In regard to this clonotype: A junction end diverges from the germline sequence, so it may reflect a read error. The rearrangement links TRBV7-6 to TRBJ2-1; TRBD2 aligns across 7 bases. There are 13 residues in the CDR3. The germline CDR1 and CDR2 sequences are SGHVS and FNYEAQ. CDR3 sequence (DNA): TGTACCAGCATACCCTCGGGGGGTACTGACCAGTTCTTC. It yields the protein CTSIPSGGTDQFF. The full variable domain, completed using reference TRBV7-6 and TRBJ2-1, is GAGVSQSPRYKVTKRGQDVALRCDPISGHVSLYWYRQALGQGPEFLTYFNYEAQQDKSGLPNDRFSAERPEGSISTLTIQRTEQRDSAMYRCTSIPSGGTDQFFGPGTRLTVL.

This clonotype has a handful of counts. V is TRBV25-1 and J is TRBJ1-1; TRBD1 is a possible D gene (6 bases). CDR1 and CDR2 from the germline V gene are MGHDK and SYGVNS. V was clipped by 9 bases and J by 3 bases, with 14 bases between them. This CDR3 is 13 amino acids long. The CDR3 DNA is TGTGCCAGACAGGGAGGTCCGTACACTGAAGCTTTCTTT. Translated: CARQGGPYTEAFF.

This clonotype appeared once. The chain couples TRBV28 to TRBJ2-7; D tentatively reads TRBD1 or TRBD2 (6 bases each). The CDR3 runs to 14 residues. Deletions cut 4 bases from V and 2 bases from J, with 12 bases between. Germline V gene data show CDR1 as MDHEN and CDR2 as SYDVKM. The CDR3 DNA follows: TGTGCCAGCAGTTCCCCGGAGGGGGCCTACGAGCAGTACTTC. Translation: CASSSPEGAYEQYF. The whole variable domain, filled in from reference TRBV28 and TRBJ2-7, reads DVKVTQSSRYLVKRTGEKVFLECVQDMDHENMFWYRQDPGLGLRLIYFSYDVKMKEKGDIPEGYSVSREKKERFSLILESASTNQTSMYLCASSSPEGAYEQYFGPGTRLTVT.

The chain carries TRBV7-2 and TRBJ2-5, with D uncertain. The CDR3 consists of 12 residues. CDR1 is SGHTA and CDR2 is FQGNSA in the germline V gene. V was trimmed by 5 bases and J by 5 bases, leaving 9 bases between them. The CDR3 region is CASSLFGETQYF. CDR3 nucleotides: TGTGCCAGCAGCCTCTTCGGCGAGACCCAGTACTTC. Variable domain in full (rest from reference TRBV7-2 and TRBJ2-5): GAGVSQSPSNKVTEKGKDVELRCDPISGHTALYWYRQSLGQGLEFLIYFQGNSAPDKSGLPSDRFSAERTGGSVSTLTIQRTQQEDSAVYLCASSLFGETQYFGPGTRLLVL.

This clonotype appeared many times. The chain combines TRBV7-3 with TRBJ2-5, with D maybe TRBD1 (6 bases). Germline assignment: CDR1 SGHTA and CDR2 FQGTGA. CDR3 length equals 14 residues. The ends were cut back, 1 base at V and 3 bases at J, with 9 bases in the middle. CDR3 nucleotides: TGTGCCAGCAGCTTAAGGGGGCTGAAAGAGACCCAGTACTTC. This translates into CASSLRGLKETQYF.

The chain couples TRBV7-8 to TRBJ2-3; 7 bases fit TRBD2. The CDR3 sequence is 15 residues long. V lost 5 bases, J lost 2 bases, and 7 bases stayed unmatched. Germline V CDR1 and CDR2: SGHVS, FQNEAQ. The CDR3 loop is CASSPQRGYTDTQYF. The CDR3 region has the DNA TGTGCCAGCAGCCCCCAGCGGGGATACACAGATACGCAGTATTTT.

The V call is TRBV27, the J call TRBJ2-1; 13 bases are shared with TRBD2. Germline V gene lookup returns CDR1 MNHEY and CDR2 SMNVEV (reference sequence). This CDR3 has 17 residues. The V gene end was trimmed by 4 bases and the J gene end by 1 base; junction bases not matched to a gene: 4. Here the CDR3 DNA reads TGTGCCAGCAGTTCCGGACTAGCGGGAGTATCCTACAATGAGCAGTTCTTC. Encoded protein: CASSSGLAGVSYNEQFF.

This rearrangement joins TRBV4-1 to TRBJ2-2, with D possibly TRBD2 on 6 matching bases. The CDR3 length is 13 residues. Between the trimmed V and J ends, which lost 11 bases and 1 base, there was a span of 11 bases. Germline CDR1 and CDR2: MGHRA and YSYEKL. The CDR3 DNA reads TGCGCCTCCTGGGGAGGGAACACCGGGGAGCTGTTTTTT. It yields the protein CASWGGNTGELFF.

This clonotype has more than one count but fewer than ten. The chain links TRBV7-2 to TRBJ2-2; 12 bases are a match to TRBD2. The CDR3 length is 16 residues. Looked up from germline, CDR1 is SGHTA and CDR2 is FQGNSA. Trimming cost V 3 bases and J 7 bases; bases outside gene matches: 6. CDR3 bases: TGTGCCAGCAGCTTGGTACTAGCGGGAGGCCACGGGGAGCTGTTTTTT. The encoded protein is CASSLVLAGGHGELFF.

This clonotype has a single count. The CDR3 nucleotides are TGTGCCAGCAGCTTTGACACTAGCGAAAGCTCCTACAATGAGCAGTTCTTC. Its protein product is CASSFDTSESSYNEQFF. The rearrangement uses TRBV13 and TRBJ2-1, with 7 bases lining up with TRBD2. The CDR3 loop spans 17 amino acids. Trimming took 3 bases from V and 0 from J; bases not matched to a gene: 8. Germline CDR1 and CDR2: PRHDT and FYEKMQ (reference sequence).

V is TRBV27 and J is TRBJ1-6; D unresolved. V shed 8 bases and J shed 0 bases, with 11 bases lying between them. The germline CDR1 and CDR2 sequences are MNHEY and SMNVEV (reference sequence). This CDR3 spans 15 amino acids. The CDR3 spells CASSPGSSYNSPLHF. The CDR3 bases are TGTGCCAGCTCCCCGGGCAGCTCCTATAATTCACCCCTCCACTTT.

CDR3 in amino acids: CASRAETGTGYEQYF. CDR3 DNA: TGTGCCAGCCGGGCGGAGACAGGGACGGGCTACGAGCAGTACTTC. The chain uses TRBV27 and TRBJ2-7, with TRBD1 matching over 7 bases. This CDR3 region has 15 residues. CDR1 MNHEY and CDR2 SMNVEV come from the germline V gene (reference sequence). V was pared by 8 bases and J by 3 bases, with 13 bases of the junction left unmatched.

This clonotype has just a few counts. This rearrangement joins TRBV7-2 to TRBJ2-1; D not certain. V was trimmed by 0 bases and J by 6 bases, leaving 6 bases between them. This CDR3 contains 13 residues. CDR1 is SGHTA and CDR2 is FQGNSA in the germline V gene. CDR3 in DNA: TGTGCCAGCAGCTTAGCCTTCCTCAATGAGCAGTTCTTC. It encodes CASSLAFLNEQFF.

This clonotype was counted once. This chain uses TRBV7-8 with TRBJ1-2; 10 bases match TRBD1. The CDR3 runs to 14 residues. The J segment lost 8 bases and the V segment lost 4 bases, leaving 7 bases of the junction unmatched. Germline assignment: CDR1 SGHVS and CDR2 FQNEAQ. CDR3 region: CASSSKDRGRGYTF. CDR3 in DNA: TGTGCCAGCAGCTCCAAGGACAGGGGGAGAGGCTACACCTTC.

The V and J genes are TRBV7-6 and TRBJ2-7; 12 positions agree with TRBD2. J was trimmed by 5 bases and V by 5 bases; bases with no gene match: 7. The CDR3 extends over 15 amino acids. Germline CDR1 SGHVS, CDR2 FNYEAQ. The DNA of the CDR3 is TGTGCCAGCAGCCAGCGGACTAGCGGGGACCACGAGCAGTACTTC. It codes for CASSQRTSGDHEQYF.

This chain connects TRBV7-2 to TRBJ2-5; the match to TRBD1 covers 8 bases. CDR1 is SGHTA and CDR2 is FQGNSA in the germline V gene. The ends lost 4 bases at V and 4 bases at J; junction bases unmatched: 8. CDR3 size: 15 residues. DNA of the CDR3: TGTGCCAGCAGCTCTGGGGACAGGCGAACAGAGACCCAGTACTTC. It specifies CASSSGDRRTETQYF.

V gene TRBV7-6 combines with J gene TRBJ1-2; TRBD1 might be the D (5 bases). V dropped 6 bases and J dropped 8 bases, with 16 bases sitting between them. The germline CDR1 and CDR2 sequences are SGHVS and FNYEAQ. This CDR3 has 13 residues. The CDR3 region has the DNA TGTGCCAGCAGTCCCGGGGCCTCCAACGGCTACACCTTC. It specifies CASSPGASNGYTF.

This clonotype was counted a few times. The rearrangement joins TRBV6-2 or TRBV6-3 to TRBJ2-7, with 10 positions matching TRBD2. The ends lost 2 bases at V and 0 bases at J; junction bases unmatched: 7. The V gene's germline CDR1 is MNHEY and CDR2 SVGEGT. This CDR3 spans 17 amino acids. CDR3 sequence: CASSYITSGILSYEQYF. CDR3 DNA: TGTGCCAGCAGTTACATAACTAGCGGGATTCTCTCCTACGAGCAGTACTTC.

The chain employs TRBV3-1 and TRBJ2-7; the match to TRBD2 covers 10 bases. The V and J ends lost 3 bases and 2 bases, in that order; junction bases with no gene match: 10. The CDR3 runs to 17 residues. Germline CDR1 and CDR2: LGHDT and YNNKEL (reference sequence). The CDR3 loop reads CASSHEWTSGLTYEQYF. As DNA, the CDR3 is TGTGCCAGCAGCCATGAATGGACTAGCGGTCTAACCTACGAGCAGTACTTC.

V and J are TRBV14 and TRBJ1-4; the D is unclear. Germline assignment: CDR1 SGHDN and CDR2 FVKESK. V was clipped by 3 bases and J by 15 bases, with 11 bases between them. The CDR3 is 11 residues long. The CDR3 coding sequence is TGTGCCAGCAGCCAGGGGAAAACGGTGTTTTTT. Its protein product is CASSQGKTVFF.

This clonotype has more than one count but fewer than ten. J is TRBJ1-6 and V is TRBV7-8; D gene ambiguous. The CDR3 covers 15 residues. Deletions cut 5 bases from V and 2 bases from J, with 10 bases between. The V gene's germline CDR1 is SGHVS and CDR2 FQNEAQ. The CDR3 coding sequence is TGTGCCAGCAGCCCCCCCGGCACCTATAATTCACCCCTCCACTTT. Translation gives CASSPPGTYNSPLHF.